This T cell receptor (beta chain) was documented in a study of response to subunit inactivated influenza vaccine. TCRdb passed the RT-PCR reads through MiXCR, listing each CDR3 protein once. The sample has roughly 650,000 distinct CDR3 sequences, about 15% seen once. The CDR3 length is 13 residues. The germline V and J ends were trimmed by 4 bases and 4 bases, with 11 bases remaining between them. Per the germline V gene, CDR1 is SGHRS and CDR2 is YFSETQ. The specimen was PBMCs from blood, collected 14 to 15 days before vaccination. This clonotype originated in a man aged 45-65 years who received an inactivated influenza vaccine. The V gene is TRBV5-1, the J gene TRBJ1-2; a possible D gene is TRBD1 (6 bases). This CDR3 reads CASSNGQLYGYTF. The CDR3 DNA reads as TGCGCCAGCAGCAACGGACAGCTCTATGGCTACACCTTC. The full variable domain, its missing parts supplied by reference TRBV5-1 and TRBJ1-2, is KAGVTQTPRYLIKTRGQQVTLSCSPISGHRSVSWYQQTPGQGLQFLFEYFSETQRNKGNFPGRFSGRQFSNSRSEMNVSTLELGDSALYLCASSNGQLYGYTFGSGTRLTVV.